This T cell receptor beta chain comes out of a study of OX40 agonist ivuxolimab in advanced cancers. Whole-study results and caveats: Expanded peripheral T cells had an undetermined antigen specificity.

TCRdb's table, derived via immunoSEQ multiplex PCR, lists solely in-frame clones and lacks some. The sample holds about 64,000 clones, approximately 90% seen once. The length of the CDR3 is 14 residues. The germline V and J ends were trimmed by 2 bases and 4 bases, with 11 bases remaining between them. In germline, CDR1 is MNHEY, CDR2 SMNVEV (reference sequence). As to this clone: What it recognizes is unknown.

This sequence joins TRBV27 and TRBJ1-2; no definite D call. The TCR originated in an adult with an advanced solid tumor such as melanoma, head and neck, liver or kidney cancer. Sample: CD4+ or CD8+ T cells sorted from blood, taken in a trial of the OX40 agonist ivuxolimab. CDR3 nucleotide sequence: TGTGCCAGCAGTTTACTGGCGGGCGGCTATGGCTACACCTTC. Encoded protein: CASSLLAGGYGYTF.